This TCR beta chain was recovered during a study of T cells after yellow fever vaccination. This clonotype showed up many times. Synthesis of TCR cDNA relied on 5'RACE template switching, which attached a universal primer site and UMIs. TCRdb re-called the 5' RACE reads with MiXCR, one entry per CDR3 protein. In the table there are 310,000 or so distinct CDR3 sequences, about 6.9% of which are singletons. The material was PBMCs, obtained approximately 47 days after the first yellow fever vaccination. This receptor was identified in a man between 18 and 29 years old who received the YFV17D yellow fever vaccine.

CDR3 DNA sequence: TGTGCCAGCAGCTTAGTCCTGACAGGGAATACGCAGTATTTT. This sequence encodes CASSLVLTGNTQYF. V usage is TRBV7-8 and J usage is TRBJ2-3, with 7 bases matching TRBD1. This CDR3 is built from 14 residues. The junction had 5 bases not matched to a gene; V was cut back by 1 base and J by 7 bases. Germline V gives CDR1 SGHVS, CDR2 FQNEAQ.